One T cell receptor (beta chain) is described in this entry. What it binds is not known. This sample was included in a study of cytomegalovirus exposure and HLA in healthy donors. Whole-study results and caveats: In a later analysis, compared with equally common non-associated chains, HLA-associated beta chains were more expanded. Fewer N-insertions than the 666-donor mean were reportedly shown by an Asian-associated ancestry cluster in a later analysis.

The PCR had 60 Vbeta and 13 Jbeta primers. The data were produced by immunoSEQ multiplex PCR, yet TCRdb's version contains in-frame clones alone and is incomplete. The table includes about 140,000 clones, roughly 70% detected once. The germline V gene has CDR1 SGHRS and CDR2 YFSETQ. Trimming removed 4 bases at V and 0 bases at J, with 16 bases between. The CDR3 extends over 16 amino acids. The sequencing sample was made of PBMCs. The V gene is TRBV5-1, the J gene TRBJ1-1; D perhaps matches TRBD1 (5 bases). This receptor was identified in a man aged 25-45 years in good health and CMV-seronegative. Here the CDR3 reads CASSQTPTAMNTEAFF. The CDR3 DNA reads TGCGCCAGCAGCCAGACCCCGACAGCAATGAACACTGAAGCTTTCTTT.